In its sample, the clone carrying this T cell receptor (beta chain) was seen many times. For TCR beta, libraries came from iRepertoire HTBI primers and Arm-PCR of CDR3 regions. TCRdb re-called the multiplex PCR reads through MiXCR, storing one row per CDR3 protein. This sample carries a few hundred thousand distinct CDR3 sequences, roughly 21% of them seen once, and the ten largest clones take roughly 7.7%. As to time point: persistent/refractory GD, antithyroid drugs over 5 years with positive TRAb. Extracted PBMC RNA gave rise to the TCR library. CDR1 and CDR2 (germline): MNHNS, SASEGT. The V and J ends lost 0 bases and 7 bases respectively, with 7 bases between them. CDR3 size: 14 residues. The data were taken from a study of regulatory T cells in long-lasting Graves disease.

The chain carries TRBV6-1 and TRBJ1-6; D is ambiguous. The TCR comes from a female donor with Graves disease. This specimen was peripheral blood mononuclear cells (PBMCs), taken when the disease was refractory, from a patient treated with antithyroid drugs. The CDR3 bases are TGTGCCAGCAGTGAAGCGCGAAGGAATTCACCCCTCCACTTT. Residues: CASSEARRNSPLHF.